This T cell receptor (beta chain) was found in a study of cytomegalovirus exposure and HLA in healthy donors. This CDR3 is built from 15 residues. The V segment lost 2 bases and the J segment 6 bases; nucleotides outside the gene matches: 7. The germline V gene encodes CDR1 SGHNT and CDR2 YYREEE (reference sequence). PCR primers comprised 60 Vbeta and 13 Jbeta primers. Clones were sequenced by immunoSEQ multiplex PCR, and TCRdb holds only the in-frame ones, with some missing. The sample gives tens of thousands of clones, 70% to 80% of which show up once; around 6% is in the top ten. The receptor was isolated from a man in his fifties or sixties in good health and CMV-seronegative. The chain recombines TRBV5-4 with TRBJ2-3; 9 bases are a match to TRBD2. Material for sequencing was PBMCs. The CDR3, as DNA: TGTGCCAGCAGCTTTGGCGGGAGGGCCGGGGATACGCAGTATTTT. Protein product: CASSFGGRAGDTQYF.